This TCR beta chain was identified during a study of cytomegalovirus exposure and HLA in healthy donors. General observations from the study: Sequencing probably produced one cluster of sequence variants that were highly shared. Versus the approximately 720-donor mean, an Asian-associated ancestry cluster reportedly showed fewer N-insertions in a later analysis. For presence/absence analyses, sequencing depth was assumed to be roughly uniform across donors.

In the case of this clone: The antigen is unknown.

V lost 1 base and J lost 10, with 10 bases in between. The CDR3 spans 13 residues. Germline loops: CDR1 SGHTA, CDR2 FQGTGA. It was healthy bone marrow donors who served as donors. PCR primers comprised 60 Vbeta and 13 Jbeta primers. Method: immunoSEQ multiplex PCR; TCRdb's copy keeps in-frame clones and lacks some. In the table there are over 80,000 clones, nearly 80% of which are singletons. The sequenced sample was PBMCs. This receptor was obtained from a middle-aged woman in good health and CMV-seronegative. The chain carries TRBV7-3 and TRBJ2-2, with D perhaps matching TRBD2 (5 bases). This CDR3 reads CASSLNGGLELFF. CDR3 bases: TGTGCCAGCAGCTTAAATGGAGGCCTGGAGCTGTTTTTT.